The following is a TCR beta chain sequence with its context. The antigen is undetermined. This specimen belongs to a study of shared clonotypes between healthy human individuals. General study findings and limits: Naive subsets typically showed greater estimated richness than memory subsets.

Naive CD8 cells were CD45RO-negative, positively selected for CCR7, excluding terminally differentiated effector memory CD45RA+ cells. The assay was immunoSEQ multiplex PCR, and TCRdb's table has in-frame clones only and misses some. Of about 2,200,000 clones in the sample, 85% to 95% were seen once. The TCR sequence derives from a man aged 18 to 30 in good health. Some clones in this sample may be carry-over from other donors' samples. The sequenced sample was naive CD8+ T cells from PBMCs.

CDR3 amino acids: CASSVGGTFYEQYF. As DNA, the CDR3 is TGTGCCAGCAGCGTAGGAGGGACTTTCTACGAGCAGTACTTC. The chain has TRBV9 and TRBJ2-7, with D possibly being TRBD2 (6 bases). The CDR3 runs to 14 residues. Germline CDR1 reads SGDLS; CDR2 reads YYNGEE. Trimming shortened V by 0 bases and J by 3 bases, and 10 bases separated the two germline ends.